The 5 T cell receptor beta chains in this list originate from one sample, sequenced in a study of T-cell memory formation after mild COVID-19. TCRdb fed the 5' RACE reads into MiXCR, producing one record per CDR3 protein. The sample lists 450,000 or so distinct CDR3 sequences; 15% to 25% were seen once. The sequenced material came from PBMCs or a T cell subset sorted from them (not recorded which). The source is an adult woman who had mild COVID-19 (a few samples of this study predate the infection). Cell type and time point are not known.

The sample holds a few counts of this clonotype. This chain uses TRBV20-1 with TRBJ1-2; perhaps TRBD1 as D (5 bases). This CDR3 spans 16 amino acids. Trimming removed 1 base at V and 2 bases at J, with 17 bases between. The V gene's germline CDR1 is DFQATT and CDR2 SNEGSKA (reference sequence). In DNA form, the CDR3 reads TGCAGTGCTAGAGTTGGTGTCGGCAGGGAAAACTATGGCTACACCTTC. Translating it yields CSARVGVGRENYGYTF.

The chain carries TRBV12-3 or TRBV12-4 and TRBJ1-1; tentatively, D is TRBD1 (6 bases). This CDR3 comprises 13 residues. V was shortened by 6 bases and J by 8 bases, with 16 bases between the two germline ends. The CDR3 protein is CASSDPTGKEAFF. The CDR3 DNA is TGTGCCAGCAGCGACCCGACAGGAAAGGAAGCTTTCTTT.

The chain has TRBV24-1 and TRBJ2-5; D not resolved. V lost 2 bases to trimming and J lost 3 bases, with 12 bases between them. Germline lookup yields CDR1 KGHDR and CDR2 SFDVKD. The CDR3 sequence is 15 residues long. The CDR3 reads CATSDSRTRKETQYF. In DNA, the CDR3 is TGTGCCACCAGTGATTCCCGGACGAGAAAAGAGACCCAGTACTTC.

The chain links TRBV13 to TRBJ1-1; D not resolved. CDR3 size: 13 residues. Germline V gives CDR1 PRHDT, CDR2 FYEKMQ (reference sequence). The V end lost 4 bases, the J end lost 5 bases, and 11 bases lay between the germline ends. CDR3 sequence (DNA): TGTGCCAGCAGCTCTTCGGGAGGGACTGAAGCTTTCTTT. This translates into CASSSSGGTEAFF.

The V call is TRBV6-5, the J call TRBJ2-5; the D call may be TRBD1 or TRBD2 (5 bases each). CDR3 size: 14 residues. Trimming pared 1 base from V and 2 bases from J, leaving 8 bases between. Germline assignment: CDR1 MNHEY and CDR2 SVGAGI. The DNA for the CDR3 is TGTGCCAGCAGTTACTTGAGGGGACAAGAGACCCAGTACTTC. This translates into CASSYLRGQETQYF.